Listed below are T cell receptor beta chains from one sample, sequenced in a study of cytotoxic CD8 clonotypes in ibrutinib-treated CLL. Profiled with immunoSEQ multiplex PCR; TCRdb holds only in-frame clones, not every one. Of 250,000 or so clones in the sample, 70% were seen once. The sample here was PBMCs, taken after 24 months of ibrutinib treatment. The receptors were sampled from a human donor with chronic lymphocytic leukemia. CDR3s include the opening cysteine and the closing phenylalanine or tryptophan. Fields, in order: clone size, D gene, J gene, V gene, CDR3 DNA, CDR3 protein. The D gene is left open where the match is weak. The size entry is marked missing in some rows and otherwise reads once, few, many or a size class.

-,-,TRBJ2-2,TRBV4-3,TGCGCCAGCAGCCACCCACCCGGCAGGGCAAACACCGGGGAGCTGTTTTTT,CASSHPPGRANTGELFF
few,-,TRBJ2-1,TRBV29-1,TGCAGCGTTGTGGGTCACCCGGGCCCCCACTACAATGAGCAGTTCTTC,CSVVGHPGPHYNEQFF
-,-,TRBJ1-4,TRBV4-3,TGCGCCAGCAGCCAAAGAGGGGGTACTAATGAAAAACTGTTTTTT,CASSQRGGTNEKLFF
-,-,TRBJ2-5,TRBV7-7,TGTGCTAGCAGCGAGAGGGGCTGGGAGACCCAGTACTTC,CASSERGWETQYF
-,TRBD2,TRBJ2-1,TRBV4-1,TGCGCCAGCAGCCAAGATCAAGGAGGCGGGAGGGCCAATGAGCAGTTCTTC,CASSQDQGGGRANEQFF
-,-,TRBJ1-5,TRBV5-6,TGTGCCAGCATTCCCCCCTCGGACAGCGGATACACCCAGCATTTT,CASIPPSDSGYTQHF
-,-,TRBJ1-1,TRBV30,TGTGCCTGGAGAGGGCTGGGTGAAGCTTTCTTT,CAWRGLGEAFF
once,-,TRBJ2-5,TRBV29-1,TGCAGCGTTGAAGTTAGGGCAGAGACCCAGTACTTC,CSVEVRAETQYF
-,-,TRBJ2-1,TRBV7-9,TGTGCCAGCAGCGCCACCATCGGACTCCACAATGAGCAGTTCTTC,CASSATIGLHNEQFF
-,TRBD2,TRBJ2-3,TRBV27,TGTGCCGGACGGACTAGCGGGAGACCCCCAGATACGCAGTATTTT,CAGRTSGRPPDTQYF
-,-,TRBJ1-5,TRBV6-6,TGTGCCAGCAGTTACGGACAGCAGAGCAATCAGCCCCAGCATTTT,CASSYGQQSNQPQHF
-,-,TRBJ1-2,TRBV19,TGTGCCAGTAGCGCAAACGGGGCGCGTGGTGGCTACACCTTC,CASSANGARGGYTF
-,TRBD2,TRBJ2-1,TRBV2,TGTGCCAGCCGGGGGACTAGTGCATGGGGTGAGCAGTTCTTC,CASRGTSAWGEQFF
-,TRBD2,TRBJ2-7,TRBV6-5,TGTGCCAGCAGTTACCTAGCGGGAGGCCTGAACTACGAGCAGTACTTC,CASSYLAGGLNYEQYF
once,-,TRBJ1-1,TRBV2,TGTGCCAGCAGGTACTCGGACACTGAAGCTTTCTTT,CASRYSDTEAFF
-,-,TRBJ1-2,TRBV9,TGTGCCAGCAGCGCGCCGGGAGGTTCGCGGTACACCTTC,CASSAPGGSRYTF
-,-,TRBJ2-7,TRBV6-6,TGTGCCAGCAGTTATCTCAGGGTTCCAGGAGGCGAGCAGTACTTC,CASSYLRVPGGEQYF
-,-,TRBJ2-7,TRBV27,TGTGCCAGCAGTTTAGACCTCCGTATTAGCGAGCAGTACTTC,CASSLDLRISEQYF
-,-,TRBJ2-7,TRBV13,TGTGCCAGCAGCCGCGTAGGAACCTACGAGCAGTACTTC,CASSRVGTYEQYF
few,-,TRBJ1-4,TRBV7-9,TGTGCCAGCAGCAGGGACGGAGGTTCAGCTAATGAAAAACTGTTTTTT,CASSRDGGSANEKLFF
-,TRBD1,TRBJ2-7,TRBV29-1,TGCAGCGGTGGACAGGGCGTAGGTTGGGAGCAGTACTTC,CSGGQGVGWEQYF
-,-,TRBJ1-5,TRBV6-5,TGTGCCAGCAGTTACTCGATAGATGGGAATCAGCCCCAGCATTTT,CASSYSIDGNQPQHF
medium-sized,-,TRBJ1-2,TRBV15,TGTGCCACCAGCAGAGATAGCCAGGGGAGCTATGGCTACACCTTC,CATSRDSQGSYGYTF
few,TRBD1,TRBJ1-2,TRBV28,TGTGCCAGCAGTTCCCTGCTACAGGGGGTACGGGGCTACACCTTC,CASSSLLQGVRGYTF
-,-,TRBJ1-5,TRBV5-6,TGTGCCAGCAGCACCCAACCAGGGGATCAGCCCCAGCATTTT,CASSTQPGDQPQHF
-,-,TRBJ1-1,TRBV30,TGTGCCTGGACGTTGGCAGGAGTGACTGAAGCTTTCTTT,CAWTLAGVTEAFF
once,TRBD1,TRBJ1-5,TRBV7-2,TGTGCCAGCAGCCCAGGGGGAGGTAATCAGCCCCAGCATTTT,CASSPGGGNQPQHF
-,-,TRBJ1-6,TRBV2,TGTGCCAGCACCGAAGTTCTGGATTCACCCCTCCACTTT,CASTEVLDSPLHF
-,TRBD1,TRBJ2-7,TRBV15,TGTGCCACCAGCAGAGAGGGAGACAGGGATTTCGAGCAGTACTTC,CATSREGDRDFEQYF